This TCR beta chain is drawn from a study of T cell changes during pregnancy in multiple sclerosis. Deletions cut 5 bases from V and 7 bases from J, with 21 bases between. CDR1 and CDR2 from the germline V gene are SGHTA and FQGNSA. The CDR3 sequence is 15 residues long. The protocol was immunoSEQ multiplex PCR, while the TCRdb copy is restricted to in-frame clones and leaves out a portion. The sample lists more than 80,000 clones; around 90% were seen once. Sequences were derived from peripheral blood, sampled in the first trimester of pregnancy. This sequence originates from a female donor with multiple sclerosis, enrolled in a pregnancy study. V and J are TRBV7-2 and TRBJ2-7; possible D gene TRBD2, 5 bases. CDR3 region: CASSQLGVAPEEQYF. The CDR3 bases are TGTGCCAGCAGCCAACTCGGGGTAGCTCCAGAAGAGCAGTACTTC.